A single sample gave rise to the 29 T cell receptor beta chains below, sequenced in a study of post-analysis software for immune sequencing data. Study-wide points: Higher frequency in patients than in controls was seen for about five TRBV segments, with TRBV5-6, TRBV5-1 and TRBV20-1 among them.

The antigens these receptors bind are not known. The library was made from cDNA and included unique molecular identifiers. TCRdb reprocessed the PCR reads via MiXCR and lists one record per CDR3 protein. The table has approximately 350,000 distinct CDR3 sequences, roughly 30% seen once. The specimen was blood. The receptors originated from a girl aged 10 to 17 with multiple sclerosis.

This clonotype was counted between two and nine times. J is TRBJ2-7 and V is TRBV6-4; D is perhaps TRBD1 (5 bases). CDR3 length equals 14 residues. Trimming removed 7 bases at V and 6 bases at J, with 19 bases between. Germline values: CDR1 MRHNA, CDR2 SNTAGT. The CDR3 DNA reads TGTGCCAGCACCAGGGTTACCCGCGTTGGCGAGCAGTACTTC. This encodes CASTRVTRVGEQYF.

This clonotype occurred many times. The chain has TRBV4-2 and TRBJ2-5; D gene unclear. The CDR3 totals 12 residues. Germline V gene sequence: CDR1 LGHNA, CDR2 YNFKEQ. V lost 1 base and J lost 5, with 5 bases in between. The CDR3 DNA reads TGTGCCAGCAGCCAAGTCGACGAGACCCAGTACTTC. This sequence encodes CASSQVDETQYF.

This clonotype was seen only a few times. The rearrangement uses TRBV4-1 and TRBJ2-7; 10 bases map to TRBD2. The V gene's germline CDR1 is MGHRA and CDR2 YSYEKL. CDR3 length equals 15 residues. The ends lost 4 bases at V and 0 bases at J; junction bases unmatched: 3. As DNA, the CDR3 is TGCGCCAGCAGCCCTAGCGGGGGTGACTCCTACGAGCAGTACTTC. This gives the protein CASSPSGGDSYEQYF.

The sample holds a few counts of this clonotype. The chain joins TRBV4-1 to TRBJ2-1, with D possibly being TRBD1 (6 bases). The germline V gene has CDR1 MGHRA and CDR2 YSYEKL. V was shortened by 5 bases and J by 0 bases, with 17 bases between the two germline ends. This CDR3 is built from 17 residues. Written as DNA, the CDR3 is TGCGCCAGCAGCTCCCGACAGGCCCTTAGCTCCTACAATGAGCAGTTCTTC. Translating gives CASSSRQALSSYNEQFF.

V gene TRBV29-1 combines with J gene TRBJ1-2; no definite D call. Germline assignment: CDR1 SQVTM and CDR2 ANQGSEA. CDR3 length equals 11 residues. The ends were cut back, 5 bases at V and 4 bases at J, with 8 bases in the middle. CDR3 in amino acids: CSVWESYGYTF. Written as DNA, the CDR3 is TGCAGCGTTTGGGAAAGCTATGGCTACACCTTC. Together with reference TRBV29-1 and TRBJ1-2, the CDR3 gives the full variable domain: SAVISQKPSRDICQRGTSLTIQCQVDSQVTMMFWYRQQPGQSLTLIATANQGSEATYESGFVIDKFPISRPNLTFSTLTVSNMSPEDSSIYLCSVWESYGYTFGSGTRLTVV.

Turning to this clonotype: One end of the junction does not line up with germline, which may come from a read error. Here the CDR3 reads CASREFTINEQFF. CDR3 sequence (DNA): TGTGCCAGCAGGGAATTTACAATCAATGAGCAGTTCTTC. The V gene is TRBV25-1, the J gene TRBJ2-1; D is ambiguous. Germline assignment: CDR1 MGHDK and CDR2 SYGVNS. The length of the CDR3 is 13 residues. Filled out from reference TRBV25-1 and TRBJ2-1, the complete variable domain reads EADIYQTPRYLVIGTGKKITLECSQTMGHDKMYWYQQDPGMELHLIHYSYGVNSTEKGDLSSESTVSRIRTEHFPLTLESARPSHTSQYLCASREFTINEQFFGPGTRLTVL.

The V and J genes are TRBV24-1 and TRBJ2-1; D gene unclear. Trimming stripped 4 bases from V and 4 bases from J, with 13 bases between. CDR1 is KGHDR, CDR2 SFDVKD, per germline. The CDR3 is made up of 15 amino acids. CDR3 nucleotide sequence: TGTGCCACCAGTGAAGGGTCTACAGATTACAATGAGCAGTTCTTC. Amino acid sequence: CATSEGSTDYNEQFF.

The sample holds a few counts of this clonotype. The chain employs TRBV4-2 and TRBJ2-3; D uncertain. Trimming took off 0 bases at V and 4 bases at J, with 14 bases between the two ends. Germline CDR1 is LGHNA and CDR2 is YNFKEQ. The CDR3 covers 16 residues. CDR3 in amino acids: CASSQDNILGPDTQYF. CDR3 in DNA: TGTGCCAGCAGCCAAGATAACATTTTAGGCCCAGATACGCAGTATTTT.

This clonotype showed up just once. The gene calls are TRBV12-3 or TRBV12-4 and TRBJ2-3; 10 nucleotides align to TRBD1. The CDR3 sequence is 15 residues long. V lost 5 bases and J lost 5; bases outside the gene matches: 7. CDR3 coding DNA: TGTGCCAGCAGTCTAAGACAGGGGGCTTTAGATACGCAGTATTTT. Protein product: CASSLRQGALDTQYF.

This clonotype was recorded a few times. The V and J genes are TRBV15 and TRBJ1-5; no clear D. Germline loops: CDR1 LNHNV, CDR2 YYDKDF (reference sequence). Between the trimmed V and J ends, which lost 0 bases and 5 bases, there was a span of 8 bases. This CDR3 has 14 residues. As DNA, the CDR3 is TGTGCCACCAGCAGAGACGAAGGCCATCAGCCCCAGCATTTT. Translation gives CATSRDEGHQPQHF. The full variable domain, in which reference TRBV15 and TRBJ1-5 provide the parts outside the CDR3, is DAMVIQNPRYQVTQFGKPVTLSCSQTLNHNVMYWYQQKSSQAPKLLFHYYDKDFNNEADTPDNFQSRRPNTSFCFLDIRSPGLGDTAMYLCATSRDEGHQPQHFGDGTRLSIL.

This clonotype has more than one count but fewer than ten. The chain is built from TRBV6-5 and TRBJ2-5; D gene unclear. The ends were cut back, 0 bases at V and 5 bases at J, with 10 bases in the middle. CDR1 is MNHEY, CDR2 SVGAGI, per germline. The CDR3 consists of 14 residues. The CDR3 DNA sequence: TGTGCCAGCAGTTACTCTGATGGTCGGGAGACCCAGTACTTC. It encodes CASSYSDGRETQYF.

The rearrangement joins TRBV5-8 to TRBJ1-1; D remains unclear. Germline CDR1 is SGHTS and CDR2 is YDEGEE. Trimming removed 3 bases at V and 0 bases at J, with 18 bases between. The CDR3 extends over 17 amino acids. The chain's CDR3 is CASSSIGLWEVNTEAFF. The CDR3 coding sequence is TGTGCCAGCAGCTCTATAGGTCTCTGGGAGGTGAACACTGAAGCTTTCTTT.

This clonotype has only a few counts. The gene calls are TRBV4-1 and TRBJ2-3; D gene ambiguous. This CDR3 region has 16 residues. Germline lookup yields CDR1 MGHRA and CDR2 YSYEKL. The V end lost 0 bases, the J end lost 1 base, and 11 bases lay between the germline ends. This CDR3 reads CASSQDSLRGTDTQYF. For the CDR3, the DNA is TGCGCCAGCAGCCAAGATTCGTTGCGAGGCACAGATACGCAGTATTTT.

The V and J genes are TRBV12-3 or TRBV12-4 and TRBJ2-3, with D tentatively TRBD2 (5 bases). CDR3 size: 14 residues. Trimming removed 5 bases at V and 4 bases at J, with 13 bases between. The CDR3 DNA reads as TGTGCCAGCAGTACCCGCCGGGGTCCAGATACGCAGTATTTT. Translating gives CASSTRRGPDTQYF.

There are a few counts of this clonotype. The rearrangement links TRBV4-1 to TRBJ2-1, with 11 bases identical to TRBD2. CDR3 length equals 16 residues. The V segment lost 1 base and the J segment 9 bases; nucleotides outside the gene matches: 8. From germline, CDR1 is MGHRA and CDR2 YSYEKL. In DNA, the CDR3 is TGCGCCAGCAGCCAAGTGGCGGGACTAGCGGCAGTTGAGCAGTTCTTC. It translates to CASSQVAGLAAVEQFF.

In its sample, this clonotype was seen a few times. The chain has TRBV12-3 or TRBV12-4 and TRBJ2-3; 7 bases match TRBD1. With 2 bases clipped from V and 2 bases from J, the junction kept 10 bases outside the gene matches. This CDR3 has 17 amino acids. CDR3 in amino acids: CASSLWFGTAVTDTQYF. Written as DNA, the CDR3 is TGTGCCAGCAGTTTATGGTTTGGGACAGCCGTCACAGATACGCAGTATTTT.

Ten or more counts support this clonotype. The CDR3 loop reads CASSSNYQPYNEQFF. CDR3 sequence (DNA): TGTGCCAGCAGCTCTAACTACCAGCCCTACAATGAGCAGTTCTTC. The V and J genes are TRBV7-6 and TRBJ2-1; D uncertain. V lost 4 bases and J lost 2, with 12 bases in between. Germline assignment: CDR1 SGHVS and CDR2 FNYEAQ. The CDR3 spans 15 residues.

The J gene is TRBJ1-5, the V gene TRBV6-5, with 9 positions matching TRBD1. The CDR3 consists of 15 residues. Germline assignment: CDR1 MNHEY and CDR2 SVGAGI. J gave up 6 bases and V 5 bases, and 8 bases lay outside the gene matches. The CDR3 DNA is TGTGCCAGCAGTGCCCTGACAGGGGGTGGTCAGCCCCAGCATTTT. Translating gives CASSALTGGGQPQHF.

The V call is TRBV24-1, the J call TRBJ2-5; TRBD2 is a possible D gene (6 bases). The CDR3 has 13 residues. Germline V gene sequence: CDR1 KGHDR, CDR2 SFDVKD. V was clipped by 8 bases and J by 0 bases, with 9 bases between them. The CDR3 sequence: CATNGGDQETQYF. The DNA of the CDR3 is TGTGCCACCAACGGGGGAGACCAAGAGACCCAGTACTTC.

Here the CDR3 DNA reads TGTGCCAGCAGCCAAGGATATCAGGCGAAGGAAAAACTGTTTTTT. Its translation: CASSQGYQAKEKLFF. The V and J genes are TRBV3-1 and TRBJ1-4; D not certain. The germline gives CDR1 LGHDT, CDR2 YNNKEL (reference sequence). The CDR3 spans 15 residues. V was shortened by 1 base and J by 8 bases, with 14 bases between the two germline ends.

The chain is built from TRBV28 and TRBJ1-1; TRBD1 matches 7 bases. The J segment lost 2 bases and the V segment lost 6 bases, leaving 6 bases of the junction unmatched. Germline V gene sequence: CDR1 MDHEN, CDR2 SYDVKM. CDR3 length equals 14 residues. DNA of the CDR3: TGTGCCAGCAGACGGGGACAGATTAACACTGAAGCTTTCTTT. This gives the protein CASRRGQINTEAFF.

The chain uses TRBV4-1 and TRBJ2-7; TRBD2 matches at 7 bases. This CDR3 comprises 16 residues. The junction had 11 bases not matched to a gene; V was cut back by 3 bases and J by 3 bases. Germline loops: CDR1 MGHRA, CDR2 YSYEKL. CDR3 sequence (DNA): TGCGCCAGCAGCCAGGTGACTAGCTCCCTGGACTACGAGCAGTACTTC. It translates to CASSQVTSSLDYEQYF.

This clonotype has at least ten counts. The chain carries TRBV29-1 and TRBJ2-1, with D possibly TRBD1 on 5 matching bases. CDR1 SQVTM and CDR2 ANQGSEA come from the germline V gene. The CDR3 loop spans 15 amino acids. V shed 6 bases and J shed 3 bases, with 18 bases lying between them. The CDR3 reads CSVPWGRSYYNEQFF. The CDR3 nucleotides read TGCAGCGTCCCCTGGGGCAGGTCTTACTACAATGAGCAGTTCTTC.

This chain uses TRBV24-1 with TRBJ2-1; weak D call: TRBD2 (6 bases). Germline V gives CDR1 KGHDR, CDR2 SFDVKD. The CDR3 has 14 residues. Between the trimmed V and J ends, which lost 5 bases and 0 bases, there was a span of 7 bases. The CDR3 sequence is CATSVGGSYNEQFF. CDR3 in DNA: TGTGCCACCAGTGTGGGAGGCTCCTACAATGAGCAGTTCTTC.

The chain recombines TRBV3-1 with TRBJ2-3; maybe TRBD2 (6 bases). The V and J ends lost 5 bases and 2 bases respectively, with 20 bases between them. Germline V CDR1 and CDR2: LGHDT, YNNKEL (reference sequence). This CDR3 has 17 residues. CDR3 DNA sequence: TGTGCCAGCAGCTCGCGACTAGACCCAACGAACACAGATACGCAGTATTTT. This translates into CASSSRLDPTNTDTQYF.

The V call is TRBV11-1, the J call TRBJ2-3; D gene unclear. V lost 11 bases and J lost 2, with 17 bases in between. CDR3 size: 14 residues. CDR1 and CDR2 from the germline V gene are SGHAT and FQDESV (reference sequence). Here the CDR3 DNA reads TGTGCCGTAAACGGCGGAAGCCTCACAGATACGCAGTATTTT. Protein: CAVNGGSLTDTQYF.

This chain connects TRBV9 to TRBJ2-1, with D perhaps matching TRBD1 (6 bases). V was clipped by 4 bases and J by 6 bases, with 14 bases between them. The germline CDR1 and CDR2 sequences are SGDLS and YYNGEE. This CDR3 is 14 amino acids long. The CDR3 nucleotides read TGTGCCAGCAGCACCAGACAGGTTGCCAATGAGCAGTTCTTC. Translating gives CASSTRQVANEQFF.

The J gene is TRBJ2-4, the V gene TRBV6-4; D possibly corresponds to TRBD2 (6 bases). CDR1 is MRHNA, CDR2 SNTAGT, per germline. Trimming pared 10 bases from V and 9 bases from J, leaving 19 bases between. The CDR3 sequence is 13 residues long. CDR3 region: CATTGGGIGIQYF. CDR3 nucleotide sequence: TGTGCCACTACCGGCGGAGGGATTGGCATTCAGTACTTC.

This clonotype was seen a few times. The J gene is TRBJ2-2, the V gene TRBV2; D unclear. There are 12 residues in the CDR3. The germline CDR1 and CDR2 sequences are SNHLY and FYNNEI. The germline V and J ends were trimmed by 7 bases and 5 bases, with 8 bases remaining between them. For the CDR3, the DNA is TGTGCCAGCATTGCTGAGACCGGGGAGCTGTTTTTT. Its protein product is CASIAETGELFF.